This T cell receptor (beta chain) stems from a study of blood T cell repertoires in COVID-19 (TCRdb year 2020). Looking at the study overall: Samples covering the acute and convalescent phases of COVID-19 were provided by collaborators in the United States, Italy and Spain. HLA class I and class II types, where available, came from metadata supplied by the sample provider rather than from assay-based typing. The samples were drawn from the first 160 participants of the ongoing ImmuneRACE study and from 950 to 1,500 subjects provided by 6 global collaborators. Sample metadata almost always included a de-identified subject ID, COVID-19 status, age in years and sex. The prospective study material was composed of cDNA or gDNA derived from T cells, B-cell-depleted T cells, or PBMCs. Deeply sampled blood TCRbeta repertoires from subjects exposed to, actively infected with, or recovered from COVID-19 were included in the dataset. The repertoires were released in a freely available public database intended as a resource for research on the immune response to SARS-CoV-2.

From the cysteine up to the phenylalanine, the CDR3 has a length of 15 residues. The sequence is cut down to CDR3 DNA, 45 bases in frame from base 1. The germline V gene sets CDR1 to SGDLS and CDR2 to YYNGEE. V is cut back by 3 bases and J by 3 bases, with 5 bases in the junction unmatched. The collaborating institutions used their own protocols to collect whole blood in K2EDTA tubes. For TCRbeta analysis, collaborator samples were shipped as frozen whole blood, as isolated PBMCs, or as DNA extracted from either sample type. A word on this clone: Its antigen is unknown. No much larger clone exists at a distance of one base, and base qualities are not known.

TCRbeta CDR3 regions were amplified from genomic DNA by means of the immunoSEQ Assay, a bias-controlled multiplex PCR. Processing in the source paper ran as follows. Within the assay, amplification of reference gene primers was used to estimate how many nucleated cells each sample contained. To quantify the absolute abundance of each unique TCRbeta CDR3 rearrangement, sequence reads were collapsed and filtered. For each sample, productive Simpson clonality was calculated as the square root of Simpson's diversity index over productive rearrangements. The table comes from immuneACCESS by way of TCRdb, which keeps in-frame sequences with V and J called. Part of the clones is missing from these tables; in studies checked, under half for an unresolved V gene and the rest for unknown reasons. V, J and clone size are those of that table, while D and trimming were read from the DNA. Recorded for this sample are tens of thousands of clones; 81% of them occurred a single time. Jointly, the top ten make up about 31% of the sample.

Overall study results and their limits: The quantity of clinical and demographic metadata differed by source and by participant and was supplied without curation.

The receptor was derived from a man older than 75 with active or convalescent COVID-19. Sequenced: peripheral blood. Recombination connected TRBV9 to TRBJ2-7, with 11 central nucleotides matching TRBD2. The CDR3 reads CASSARLAGFYEQYF. Here is the DNA: TGTGCCAGCAGCGCCCGACTAGCGGGATTCTACGAGCAGTACTTC.